The 20 T cell receptor beta chains listed next were all sequenced from one sample in a study of shared clonotypes between healthy human individuals. Generated by immunoSEQ multiplex PCR, the TCRdb table keeps only in-frame clones and is missing some. Here the sample spans about 2,500,000 clones, over 85% being singletons. The sequenced sample consisted of naive CD4+ T cells sorted from blood. Subset described: CD45RA+ positively selected. These receptors were collected from a man aged 18 to 29 in good health.

The chain uses TRBV5-4 and TRBJ2-2; D unresolved. The germline V and J ends were trimmed by 0 bases and 7 bases, with 4 bases remaining between them. Germline-derived CDR1 and CDR2 are SGHNT and YYREEE (reference sequence). The CDR3 has 12 amino acids. The CDR3 sequence: CASSLENGELFF. In nucleotides, the CDR3 is TGTGCCAGCAGCTTGGAGAACGGGGAGCTGTTTTTT.

This chain connects TRBV5-1 to TRBJ1-2, with D maybe TRBD1 (6 bases). The CDR3 extends over 14 amino acids. Germline-derived CDR1 and CDR2 are SGHRS and YFSETQ. Trimming shortened V by 1 base and J by 3 bases, and 10 bases separated the two germline ends. The CDR3 DNA reads TGCGCCAGCAGCTTGAGGGACACCTACTATGGCTACACCTTC. Protein product: CASSLRDTYYGYTF. Using reference TRBV5-1 and TRBJ1-2 for the parts outside the CDR3, the full variable domain is KAGVTQTPRYLIKTRGQQVTLSCSPISGHRSVSWYQQTPGQGLQFLFEYFSETQRNKGNFPGRFSGRQFSNSRSEMNVSTLELGDSALYLCASSLRDTYYGYTFGSGTRLTVV.

The J gene is TRBJ2-5, the V gene TRBV11-1; D call uncertain. Germline assignment: CDR1 SGHAT and CDR2 FQDESV (reference sequence). The CDR3 spans 15 residues. V gave up 4 bases and J gave up 0 bases, with 12 bases separating them. CDR3 sequence (DNA): TGTGCCAGCAGCTCAGAGATTTCTAACCAAGAGACCCAGTACTTC. This translates into CASSSEISNQETQYF.

This rearrangement joins TRBV7-9 to TRBJ2-1, with TRBD1 identical over 8 bases. Germline-derived CDR1 and CDR2 are SEHNR and FQNEAQ (reference sequence). The J segment lost 2 bases and the V segment lost 5 bases, leaving 8 bases of the junction unmatched. The CDR3 spans 16 residues. The CDR3 sequence is CASSPNGQGAYNEQFF. DNA for the CDR3: TGTGCCAGCAGCCCCAACGGACAGGGTGCCTACAATGAGCAGTTCTTC.

The chain combines TRBV11-2 with TRBJ2-3; no definite D call. CDR1 is SGHAT, CDR2 FQNNGV, per germline. The CDR3 is 14 residues long. V lost 5 bases and J lost 4, with 13 bases in between. CDR3 sequence reads: CASSPSGFADTQYF. Written as DNA, the CDR3 is TGTGCCAGCAGCCCCAGTGGTTTCGCAGATACGCAGTATTTT.

The chain carries TRBV10-3 and TRBJ1-3; D gene unclear. The CDR3 is 15 amino acids. Germline lookup yields CDR1 ENHRY and CDR2 SYGVKD. V shed 6 bases and J shed 0 bases, with 12 bases lying between them. The CDR3: CAISPDGNSGNTIYF. In nucleotides, the CDR3 is TGTGCCATCAGCCCGGACGGGAACTCTGGAAACACCATATATTTT.

The CDR3 DNA sequence: TGTGCCAGCAGCCCCCAGGGGGAGAGCTCCTACGAGCAGTACTTC. The encoded protein is CASSPQGESSYEQYF. V gene TRBV7-2 combines with J gene TRBJ2-7, with 7 bases fitting TRBD1. Per germline, CDR1 SGHTA and CDR2 FQGNSA. The junction had 7 bases not matched to a gene; V was cut back by 5 bases and J by 0 bases. CDR3 length: 15 amino acids.

CDR3 amino acids: CASTRGVLPTDTQYF. CDR3 nucleotide sequence: TGTGCCAGCACCCGTGGGGTCCTCCCCACAGATACGCAGTATTTT. The J gene is TRBJ2-3, the V gene TRBV28; D is unresolved. Looked up from germline, CDR1 is MDHEN and CDR2 is SYDVKM. The CDR3 totals 15 residues. V was pared by 7 bases and J by 2 bases, with 16 bases between.

The CDR3 sequence: CASSNTGSYGYTF. DNA for the CDR3: TGTGCCAGTAGTAACACGGGCTCCTATGGCTACACCTTC. The rearrangement uses TRBV19 and TRBJ1-2, with D unclear. V lost 4 bases and J 4 bases, leaving 10 bases between the germline ends. The germline CDR1 and CDR2 sequences are LNHDA and SQIVND (reference sequence). The CDR3 extends over 13 amino acids.

The chain employs TRBV6-1 and TRBJ1-5; D is ambiguous. Trimming shortened V by 2 bases and J by 2 bases, and 7 bases separated the two germline ends. The CDR3 extends over 14 amino acids. The germline V gene encodes CDR1 MNHNS and CDR2 SASEGT. CDR3 nucleotide sequence: TGTGCCAGCAGTGAAACATGGGGCAATCAGCCCCAGCATTTT. Translating it yields CASSETWGNQPQHF.

Points on this clone: Other DNA sequences in the sample encode the same CDR3. The chain uses TRBV28 and TRBJ2-1, with D unresolved. Trimming left V 7 bases short and J 1 base short, with 2 bases between. The CDR3 loop spans 11 amino acids. The V gene's germline CDR1 is MDHEN and CDR2 SYDVKM. CDR3 amino acids: CASISYNEQFF. CDR3 in DNA: TGTGCCAGCATTTCCTACAATGAGCAGTTCTTC.

The rearrangement uses TRBV11-2 and TRBJ2-4; D is tentatively TRBD1 or TRBD2 (5 bases each). This CDR3 spans 15 amino acids. The V end lost 5 bases, the J end lost 9 bases, and 20 bases lay between the germline ends. CDR1 is SGHAT, CDR2 FQNNGV, per germline. CDR3 loop: CASSLDIGDGGIQYF. For the CDR3, the DNA is TGTGCCAGCAGCCTGGACATAGGGGATGGAGGCATTCAGTACTTC.

This clone showed up just a few times. This chain uses TRBV30 with TRBJ1-6; possible D gene TRBD1, 5 bases. Germline CDR1 reads GTSNPN; CDR2 reads SVGIG (reference sequence). This CDR3 spans 16 amino acids. Trimming stripped 5 bases from V and 6 bases from J, with 20 bases between. As DNA, the CDR3 is TGTGCCTGGGGATGGCAAGGGGCGAGACCTAATTCACCCCTCCACTTT. It translates to CAWGWQGARPNSPLHF.

The chain employs TRBV10-1 and TRBJ2-3; 7 bases fit TRBD1. The junction had 4 bases not matched to a gene; V was cut back by 3 bases and J by 1 base. The CDR3 spans 15 residues. The V gene's germline CDR1 is WNHNN and CDR2 SYGVQD (reference sequence). CDR3 in DNA: TGCGCCAGCAGTGAACGAACAGGGGGCACAGATACGCAGTATTTT. Residues: CASSERTGGTDTQYF.

The V and J genes are TRBV28 and TRBJ2-1; D is ambiguous. Germline V gives CDR1 MDHEN, CDR2 SYDVKM. The CDR3 totals 14 residues. Trimming removed 2 bases at V and 5 bases at J, with 10 bases between. This chain's CDR3 is CASSLQSRDNEQFF. For the CDR3, the DNA is TGTGCCAGCAGTTTACAATCCCGGGACAATGAGCAGTTCTTC.

About this clone itself: The same CDR3 also results from other DNA sequences found in this sample. The CDR3 DNA follows: TGTGCCAGCAGTTCCGGACAGAGTATCTACGAGCAGTACTTC. Amino acid sequence: CASSSGQSIYEQYF. The chain couples TRBV28 to TRBJ2-7, with D possibly being TRBD1 (6 bases). Trimming took off 4 bases at V and 3 bases at J, with 13 bases between the two ends. CDR3 size: 14 residues. Germline lookup yields CDR1 MDHEN and CDR2 SYDVKM.

This clone was seen a single time. The chain joins TRBV7-2 to TRBJ2-5; TRBD1 aligns across 8 bases. From germline, CDR1 is SGHTA and CDR2 FQGNSA. CDR3 length equals 15 residues. V shed 4 bases and J 5 bases; nucleotides not matched to a gene: 9. The CDR3: CASSSTGGRFETQYF. As DNA, the CDR3 is TGTGCCAGCAGCTCTACAGGGGGGCGCTTCGAGACCCAGTACTTC. The entire variable domain, with the rest obtained from reference TRBV7-2 and TRBJ2-5, is as follows: GAGVSQSPSNKVTEKGKDVELRCDPISGHTALYWYRQSLGQGLEFLIYFQGNSAPDKSGLPSDRFSAERTGGSVSTLTIQRTQQEDSAVYLCASSSTGGRFETQYFGPGTRLLVL.

This chain uses TRBV6-1 with TRBJ2-4; D is unresolved. Germline V lookup: CDR1 MNHNS, CDR2 SASEGT. V lost 2 bases to trimming and J lost 4 bases, with 6 bases between them. This CDR3 is 13 amino acids long. CDR3 sequence reads: CASSETAKNIQYF. The DNA of the CDR3 is TGTGCCAGCAGTGAAACAGCTAAAAACATTCAGTACTTC.

This clone appeared once. The chain employs TRBV18 and TRBJ1-3; D unresolved. This CDR3 is 16 amino acids long. CDR1 is KGHSH and CDR2 is LQKENI in the germline V gene. The ends were cut back, 3 bases at V and 0 bases at J, with 12 bases in the middle. The CDR3 bases are TGTGCCAGCTCACCCGCACATGGGTTCTCTGGAAACACCATATATTTT. This translates into CASSPAHGFSGNTIYF.

In regard to this clone: Other DNA variants within this sample encode the same CDR3. Here the CDR3 DNA reads TGCGCCAGCAGCTTGGCCGGACAGGGACGGGAGACCCAGTACTTC. Translating it yields CASSLAGQGRETQYF. This chain links TRBV5-1 with TRBJ2-5; the match to TRBD1 covers 8 bases. V lost 0 bases and J lost 5; bases outside the gene matches: 6. Per germline, CDR1 SGHRS and CDR2 YFSETQ. The CDR3 has 15 amino acids.